These 32 T cell receptor beta chains originate from one sample sequenced in a study of blood T cell repertoires in COVID-19. Produced via immunoSEQ multiplex PCR; TCRdb's table is partial and in-frame only. Of roughly 68,000 clones in the sample, roughly 83% were seen once. The sample taken for sequencing was peripheral blood. The receptors here all came from a woman older than 75 with acute or convalescent COVID-19.

This clone showed up just a few times. The J gene is TRBJ1-6, the V gene TRBV6-5; possible D gene TRBD1, 6 bases. Looked up from germline, CDR1 is MNHEY and CDR2 is SVGAGI. With 0 bases removed from V and 5 bases from J, the gap between germline ends came to 11 bases. The CDR3 length is 16 residues. The CDR3 loop reads CASSYSWTANNSPLHF. CDR3 DNA: TGTGCCAGCAGTTACTCGTGGACAGCGAATAATTCACCCCTCCACTTT.

The chain uses TRBV11-3 and TRBJ2-5; 9 nucleotides align to TRBD1. Germline loops: CDR1 SGHNT, CDR2 YENEEA. V gave up 6 bases and J gave up 4 bases; unmatched junction bases: 9. This CDR3 is built from 15 residues. In DNA, the CDR3 is TGTGCCAGCAGTCCCGGGACAGGGCCATCAGAGACCCAGTACTTC. This translates into CASSPGTGPSETQYF.

This sequence joins TRBV11-3 and TRBJ1-2; D remains ambiguous. Germline lookup yields CDR1 SGHNT and CDR2 YENEEA. CDR3 size: 14 residues. Trimming stripped 4 bases from V and 6 bases from J, with 15 bases between. The CDR3 DNA reads as TGTGCCAGCAGCTCGTCTCCAGCGATGGATGGCTACACCTTC. As protein: CASSSSPAMDGYTF.

The gene calls are TRBV12-3 or TRBV12-4 and TRBJ1-2; TRBD1 matches 7 bases. V dropped 6 bases and J dropped 1; count of bases not matched to a gene: 2. CDR3 length equals 13 residues. The CDR3 loop reads CASSRDSNYGYTF. The CDR3 region has the DNA TGTGCCAGCAGCCGGGACAGTAACTATGGCTACACCTTC.

There are many counts of this clone. The chain employs TRBV19 and TRBJ1-6; D ambiguous. Germline loops: CDR1 LNHDA, CDR2 SQIVND (reference sequence). The V gene lost 5 bases and the J gene lost 10 bases, with 9 bases spanning the gap. The CDR3 spans 12 residues. The CDR3 nucleotides are TGTGCCAGTAGTCCGCCGGGGTCACCCCTCCACTTT. It yields the protein CASSPPGSPLHF.

The chain carries TRBV19 and TRBJ1-4, with D tentatively TRBD1 (5 bases). This CDR3 contains 15 residues. Germline V lookup: CDR1 LNHDA, CDR2 SQIVND (reference sequence). The V end was cut by 10 bases, the J end by 8 bases, with 23 bases between. DNA of the CDR3: TGTGCCACTGCCAGGGTCGGGGGTGTAAACGAAAAACTGTTTTTT. Residues: CATARVGGVNEKLFF.

The chain carries TRBV29-1 and TRBJ1-5; D possibly corresponds to TRBD1 (6 bases). The germline V and J ends were trimmed by 4 bases and 6 bases, with 10 bases remaining between them. CDR1 is SQVTM and CDR2 is ANQGSEA in the germline V gene. The CDR3 loop spans 12 amino acids. The CDR3 DNA sequence: TGCAGCGTTGGGGGGCCGGGTCAGCCCCAGCATTTT. This translates into CSVGGPGQPQHF.

The chain employs TRBV19 and TRBJ2-1, with 7 bases that match TRBD2. The V gene end was trimmed by 3 bases and the J gene end by 4 bases; junction bases not matched to a gene: 6. The germline V gene encodes CDR1 LNHDA and CDR2 SQIVND (reference sequence). The CDR3 spans 15 residues. For the CDR3, the DNA is TGTGCCAGTAGTATCGGAGGGGAGGGGTACAATGAGCAGTTCTTC. This codes for CASSIGGEGYNEQFF.

The chain joins TRBV19 to TRBJ1-2; D gene unclear. Per the germline V gene, CDR1 is LNHDA and CDR2 is SQIVND (reference sequence). The CDR3 has 12 residues. Trimming shortened V by 8 bases and J by 8 bases, and 15 bases separated the two germline ends. This CDR3 is CASHRAAQGYTF. The CDR3 nucleotides read TGTGCCAGTCACCGAGCGGCGCAGGGCTACACCTTC.

This clone was counted a few times. The rearrangement joins TRBV2 to TRBJ1-6; perhaps TRBD1 as D (6 bases). The germline CDR1 and CDR2 sequences are SNHLY and FYNNEI. The CDR3 extends over 15 amino acids. Trimming took off 6 bases at V and 8 bases at J, with 17 bases between the two ends. This CDR3 is CASRGAGVKDSPLHF. In DNA form, the CDR3 reads TGTGCCAGCAGGGGGGCAGGCGTTAAGGATTCACCCCTCCACTTT.

This clone occurred a few times. The gene calls are TRBV10-2 and TRBJ2-5; tentatively, D is TRBD1 (5 bases). Trimming took 5 bases from V and 5 from J, leaving 12 bases between them. This CDR3 is built from 13 residues. Germline CDR1 is WSHSY and CDR2 is SAAADI. The CDR3 protein is CASSSQGWETQYF. In nucleotides, the CDR3 is TGCGCCAGCAGTAGCCAGGGTTGGGAGACCCAGTACTTC.

The V call is TRBV21-1, the J call TRBJ1-5; the D call of TRBD1 is as the table states it, not checked on the DNA. TRBV21-1 is recorded as a pseudogene. The length of the CDR3 is 16 residues. CDR3 region: CASSKRGTTGNQPQHF. The CDR3 nucleotides read TGTGCCAGCAGCAAAAGGGGCACCACTGGCAATCAGCCCCAGCATTTT.

This clone was seen a single time. The CDR3, as DNA: TGTGCCAGCAGTTACTCGCTAGCGGGAGCCCGGGAGACCCAGTACTTC. Protein product: CASSYSLAGARETQYF. The rearrangement joins TRBV6-5 to TRBJ2-5, with 10 bases aligning to TRBD2. CDR3 length: 16 residues. The junction had 6 bases not matched to a gene; V was cut back by 0 bases and J by 5 bases. The V gene's germline CDR1 is MNHEY and CDR2 SVGAGI.

The genes are TRBV5-1 and TRBJ2-7, with a possible D match to TRBD2 (6 bases). The CDR3 has 13 amino acids. V gave up 0 bases and J gave up 7 bases, with 11 bases separating them. Germline loops: CDR1 SGHRS, CDR2 YFSETQ. The CDR3 nucleotides are TGCGCCAGCAGCTTGGCCGGGGGAAGGGAGCAGTACTTC. It encodes CASSLAGGREQYF.

Only one count was recorded for this clone. The CDR3 loop is CASIGTLNTEAFF. The DNA of the CDR3 is TGTGCCAGTATTGGGACACTGAACACTGAAGCTTTCTTT. This chain uses TRBV19 with TRBJ1-1; possibly TRBD1 for D (6 bases). The CDR3 spans 13 residues. V was clipped by 7 bases and J by 0 bases, with 9 bases between them. The germline V gene has CDR1 LNHDA and CDR2 SQIVND (reference sequence).

V gene TRBV10-3 combines with J gene TRBJ2-3; 8 bases are a match to TRBD2. The CDR3 consists of 14 residues. Trimming at V came to 5 bases and at J to 1 base, leaving 2 bases not matched to a gene. Germline CDR1 is ENHRY and CDR2 is SYGVKD. The DNA of the CDR3 is TGTGCCATCAGTCCAGCGGGAGGCACAGATACGCAGTATTTT. Translation: CAISPAGGTDTQYF.

The chain recombines TRBV5-1 with TRBJ1-2; 7 bases align to TRBD1. CDR1 is SGHRS, CDR2 YFSETQ, per germline. The CDR3 has 14 residues. V gave up 4 bases and J gave up 2 bases; unmatched junction bases: 5. CDR3 bases: TGCGCCAGCAGCCTAGGACAGGCGAACTATGGCTACACCTTC. Protein product: CASSLGQANYGYTF.

The gene calls are TRBV19 and TRBJ1-1, with 7 bases lining up with TRBD1. The CDR3 runs 15 residues. Per the germline V gene, CDR1 is LNHDA and CDR2 is SQIVND (reference sequence). V trimming: 8 bases; J trimming: 1 base; junction bases outside the gene matches: 10. The CDR3 reads CASPPRQGENTEAFF. The CDR3 DNA follows: TGTGCCAGTCCCCCCCGACAGGGAGAGAACACTGAAGCTTTCTTT.

The chain employs TRBV2 and TRBJ1-5; 9 bases map to TRBD1. The CDR3 extends over 15 amino acids. Trimming cost V 9 bases and J 5 bases; bases outside gene matches: 11. The germline V gene has CDR1 SNHLY and CDR2 FYNNEI. DNA for the CDR3: TGTGCCAGTTGTACAGGGGGCATACGGGATCAGCCCCAGCATTTT. Translation gives CASCTGGIRDQPQHF.

CDR3 protein: CASSPPPGLATTDTQYF. The CDR3 bases are TGTGCCAGCAGCCCGCCGCCCGGACTAGCAACGACAGATACGCAGTATTTT. The chain links TRBV7-3 to TRBJ2-3; 8 bases are shared with TRBD2. After removal of 5 bases from V and 3 bases from J, the junction contained 13 bases not matched to a gene. The length of the CDR3 is 17 residues. The germline V gene has CDR1 SGHTA and CDR2 FQGTGA.

The rearrangement joins TRBV2 to TRBJ2-5; no clear D. Trimming shortened V by 7 bases and J by 3 bases, and 18 bases separated the two germline ends. This CDR3 has 15 amino acids. Germline CDR1 reads SNHLY; CDR2 reads FYNNEI. In nucleotides, the CDR3 is TGTGCCAGCACCCCAGACTCGGCAGCGAAAGAGACCCAGTACTTC. This translates into CASTPDSAAKETQYF.

This clone came up a few times. One end of the junction does not line up with germline, which may come from a read error. CDR3 nucleotides: TGTGCCAGCAGCTTAACCGGAACAGGGTTAGCGTCCTTC. Amino acid sequence: CASSLTGTGLASF. The chain carries TRBV7-3 and TRBJ2-7, with D possibly matching TRBD1 (6 bases). CDR3 length: 13 residues. The germline gives CDR1 SGHTA, CDR2 FQGTGA.

The V gene is TRBV20-1, the J gene TRBJ1-2, with a tentative D call TRBD1 (5 bases). Trimming removed 6 bases from V and 5 bases from J, with 10 bases in between. The CDR3 loop spans 11 amino acids. From germline, CDR1 is DFQATT and CDR2 SNEGSKA (reference sequence). For the CDR3, the DNA is TGCAGTGCGCAGGGTCTATATGGCTACACCTTC. The encoded protein is CSAQGLYGYTF.

The J gene is TRBJ1-2, the V gene TRBV6-5; the D is unclear. Germline V gene data show CDR1 as MNHEY and CDR2 as SVGAGI. V lost 9 bases and J lost 3, with 5 bases in between. The CDR3 spans 10 residues. CDR3 residues: CASQYYGYTF. In nucleotides, the CDR3 is TGTGCCAGTCAATACTATGGCTACACCTTC.

V gene TRBV9 combines with J gene TRBJ1-2, with D uncertain. The V end was cut by 0 bases, the J end by 6 bases, with 18 bases between. The CDR3 has 16 residues. From germline, CDR1 is SGDLS and CDR2 YYNGEE. The CDR3 DNA reads TGTGCCAGCAGCGTAGACACGTTCGTGAGGGCCAATGGCTACACCTTC. As protein: CASSVDTFVRANGYTF. The whole variable domain, remainder taken from reference TRBV9 and TRBJ1-2, is DSGVTQTPKHLITATGQRVTLRCSPRSGDLSVYWYQQSLDQGLQFLIQYYNGEERAKGNILERFSAQQFPDLHSELNLSSLELGDSALYFCASSVDTFVRANGYTFGSGTRLTVV.

V and J are TRBV19 and TRBJ2-5, with D possibly matching TRBD1 (5 bases). The CDR3 sequence is 13 residues long. V lost 4 bases, J lost 3 bases, and 9 bases lay in between. The germline V gene has CDR1 LNHDA and CDR2 SQIVND (reference sequence). CDR3 DNA sequence: TGTGCCAGTAGTACCACCAGGGAAGAGACCCAGTACTTC. Its translation is CASSTTREETQYF.

The chain combines TRBV6-5 with TRBJ1-5, with D tentatively TRBD1 (6 bases). This CDR3 spans 12 amino acids. Germline values: CDR1 MNHEY, CDR2 SVGAGI. The germline V and J ends were trimmed by 8 bases and 7 bases, with 12 bases remaining between them. CDR3 sequence: CASLAGAQPQHF. CDR3 coding DNA: TGTGCCAGCTTGGCAGGGGCACAGCCCCAGCATTTT.

Turning to this clone: Distinct nucleotide sequences in the sample also encode this CDR3. J is TRBJ2-7 and V is TRBV13; maybe TRBD2 (6 bases). Germline lookup yields CDR1 PRHDT and CDR2 FYEKMQ (reference sequence). This CDR3 has 14 amino acids. V lost 0 bases and J lost 4, with 10 bases in between. The CDR3 sequence is CASSLGLAGYEQYF. Here the CDR3 DNA reads TGTGCCAGCAGCTTAGGACTAGCAGGATACGAGCAGTACTTC.

The chain carries TRBV11-2 and TRBJ2-5; 7 bases agree with TRBD2. Germline trimming cut 3 bases from V and 9 bases from J; bases unmatched to any gene: 10. From germline, CDR1 is SGHAT and CDR2 FQNNGV. There are 14 residues in the CDR3. The CDR3 spells CASSLEPTGGAQYF. CDR3 nucleotide sequence: TGTGCCAGCAGCTTGGAACCCACGGGGGGTGCCCAGTACTTC.

CDR3 residues: CASSLDQPQGFYGYTF. Here the CDR3 DNA reads TGTGCCAGCAGCTTAGATCAGCCGCAGGGCTTCTATGGCTACACCTTC. The V and J genes are TRBV11-3 and TRBJ1-2, with a tentative D call TRBD1 (5 bases). The CDR3 extends over 16 amino acids. Germline V gene lookup returns CDR1 SGHNT and CDR2 YENEEA. Trimming left V 0 bases short and J 4 bases short, with 15 bases between. Supplemented by reference TRBV11-3 and TRBJ1-2, the full variable domain reads EAGVVQSPRYKIIEKKQPVAFWCNPISGHNTLYWYLQNLGQGPELLIRYENEEAVDDSQLPKDRFSAERLKGVDSTLKIQPAELGDSAVYLCASSLDQPQGFYGYTFGSGTRLTVV.

The chain links TRBV24-1 to TRBJ2-2, with 9 bases lining up with TRBD2. This CDR3 spans 16 amino acids. The V gene end was trimmed by 7 bases and the J gene end by 9 bases; junction bases not matched to a gene: 14. Germline V CDR1 and CDR2: KGHDR, SFDVKD. CDR3 loop: CATRLMGLALSRELFF. For the CDR3, the DNA is TGTGCCACCAGATTGATGGGACTAGCCCTTTCCAGGGAGCTGTTTTTT.

CDR3: CASSGQGANTEAFF. The DNA for the CDR3 is TGTGCCAGTAGTGGACAGGGGGCTAACACTGAAGCTTTCTTT. The chain carries TRBV19 and TRBJ1-1, with 11 bases lining up with TRBD1. V lost 5 bases, J lost 2 bases, and 1 base stayed unmatched. Germline CDR1 is LNHDA and CDR2 is SQIVND (reference sequence). CDR3 length equals 14 residues.